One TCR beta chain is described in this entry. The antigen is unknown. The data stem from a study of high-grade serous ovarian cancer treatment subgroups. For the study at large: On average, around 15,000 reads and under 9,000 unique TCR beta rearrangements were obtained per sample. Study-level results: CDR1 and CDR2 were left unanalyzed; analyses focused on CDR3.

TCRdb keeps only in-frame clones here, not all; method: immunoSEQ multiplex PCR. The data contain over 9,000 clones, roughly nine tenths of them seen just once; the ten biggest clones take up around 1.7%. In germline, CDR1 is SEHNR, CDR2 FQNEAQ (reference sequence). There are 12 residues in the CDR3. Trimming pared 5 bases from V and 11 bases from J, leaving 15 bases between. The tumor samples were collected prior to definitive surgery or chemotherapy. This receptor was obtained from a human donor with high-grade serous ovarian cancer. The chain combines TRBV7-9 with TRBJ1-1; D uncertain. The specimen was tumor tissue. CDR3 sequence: CASSGFERPAFF. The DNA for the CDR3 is TGTGCCAGCAGCGGTTTCGAGCGACCCGCTTTCTTT.